This entry describes one T cell receptor (beta chain). This may be a read error: a much more frequent sequence differs by one nucleotide. This sample was taken from a study of read filtering for tumor transcriptome and immune sequencing. Study overall: Mean patient age was about 66 years, range roughly 40 to 80; approximately 18 male, more than 11 female. Transcriptome libraries were built from DNase-treated RNA. IR-seq gave about 3.5 to 10.27 million TCR reads per sample; RNA-seq gave roughly 80 to 1273.

Germline V CDR1 and CDR2: MNHEY, SVGEGT. The CDR3 contains 18 residues. Molecular barcoded adaptors covering alpha/delta and beta/gamma chains were used on 400 ng RNA. TCRdb re-called the reads through MiXCR, storing one row per CDR3 protein. The sample yields around 50,000 distinct CDR3 sequences, 20% to 25% seen once. This TCR was recovered from a donor at least 40 years old with multiple myeloma. The specimen sequenced was a population of CD138-negative cells sorted from bone marrow. This chain uses TRBV6-2 or TRBV6-3 with TRBJ2-1; 10 bases line up with TRBD2. CDR3 sequence reads: CASSSLRTSGPSYNKQFF. The CDR3 DNA reads TGTGCCAGCAGTTCCCTACGGACTAGCGGACCTTCCTACAATAAGCAGTTCTTC.